The following is a T cell receptor (beta chain) sequence with its context. These data belong to a study of blood T cell repertoires in COVID-19. Study-level information: The cDNA or gDNA used as material had been derived from T cells, B-cell-depleted T cells, or PBMCs.

The age range of participants was about 18 to 90 years, with residence in about 25 US areas. J was trimmed by 6 bases and V by 0 bases; bases with no gene match: 1. Germline loops: CDR1 SGHRS, CDR2 YFSETQ. This CDR3 is built from 14 residues. Using immunoSEQ multiplex PCR, the repertoire was profiled, and TCRdb retains in-frame clones only, with some absent. The sample consists of 140,000 to 150,000 clones, roughly 86% of them appearing once. This sequence originates from a woman aged 50 to 60 with acute COVID-19. V usage is TRBV5-1 and J usage is TRBJ2-3, with 10 bases fitting TRBD2. Input material: PBMCs or T cells enriched from blood (not recorded which). The CDR3 loop is CASSLEGLADTQYF. CDR3 nucleotides: TGCGCCAGCAGCTTGGAGGGACTAGCGGATACGCAGTATTTT.